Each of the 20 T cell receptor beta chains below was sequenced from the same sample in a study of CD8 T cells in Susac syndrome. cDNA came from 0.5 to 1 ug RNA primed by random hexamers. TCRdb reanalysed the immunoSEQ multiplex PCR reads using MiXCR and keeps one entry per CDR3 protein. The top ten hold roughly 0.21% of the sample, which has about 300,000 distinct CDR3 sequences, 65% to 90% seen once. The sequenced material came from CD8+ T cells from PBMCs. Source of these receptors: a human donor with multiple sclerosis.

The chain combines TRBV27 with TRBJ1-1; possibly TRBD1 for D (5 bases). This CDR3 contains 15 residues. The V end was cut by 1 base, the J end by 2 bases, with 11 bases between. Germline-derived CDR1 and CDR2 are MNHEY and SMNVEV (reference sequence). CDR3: CASSLFQGVNTEAFF. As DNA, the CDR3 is TGTGCCAGCAGTTTATTCCAGGGTGTCAACACTGAAGCTTTCTTT.

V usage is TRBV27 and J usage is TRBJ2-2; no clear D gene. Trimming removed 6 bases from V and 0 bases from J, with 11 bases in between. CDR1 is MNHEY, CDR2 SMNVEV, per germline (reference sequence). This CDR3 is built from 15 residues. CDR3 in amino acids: CASSRTAANTGELFF. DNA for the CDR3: TGTGCCAGCAGCCGGACGGCCGCGAACACCGGGGAGCTGTTTTTT.

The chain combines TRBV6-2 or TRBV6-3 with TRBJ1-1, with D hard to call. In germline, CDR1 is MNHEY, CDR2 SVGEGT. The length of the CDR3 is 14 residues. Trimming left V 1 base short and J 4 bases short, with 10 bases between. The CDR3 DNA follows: TGTGCCAGCAGTTACTTACAAAGTGGCACTGAAGCTTTCTTT. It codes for CASSYLQSGTEAFF.

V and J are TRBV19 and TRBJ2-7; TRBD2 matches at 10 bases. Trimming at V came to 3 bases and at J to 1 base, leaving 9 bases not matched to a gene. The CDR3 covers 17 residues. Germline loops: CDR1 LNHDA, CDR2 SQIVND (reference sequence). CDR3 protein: CASSIGLAAPGSYEQYF. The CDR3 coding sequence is TGTGCCAGTAGTATCGGACTAGCGGCTCCTGGGTCCTACGAGCAGTACTTC. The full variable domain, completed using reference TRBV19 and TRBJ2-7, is DGGITQSPKYLFRKEGQNVTLSCEQNLNHDAMYWYRQDPGQGLRLIYYSQIVNDFQKGDIAEGYSVSREKKESFPLTVTSAQKNPTAFYLCASSIGLAAPGSYEQYFGPGTRLTVT.

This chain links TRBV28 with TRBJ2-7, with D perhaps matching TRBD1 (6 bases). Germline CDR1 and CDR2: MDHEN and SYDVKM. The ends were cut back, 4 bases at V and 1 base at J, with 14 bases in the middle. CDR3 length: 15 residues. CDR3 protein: CASSSGHRASYEQYF. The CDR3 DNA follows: TGTGCCAGCAGTTCGGGACACCGGGCATCCTACGAGCAGTACTTC.

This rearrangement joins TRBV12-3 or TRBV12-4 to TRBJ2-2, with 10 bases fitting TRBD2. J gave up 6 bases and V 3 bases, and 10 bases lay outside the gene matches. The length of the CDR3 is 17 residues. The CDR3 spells CASSFGLAGVRAGELFF. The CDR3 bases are TGTGCCAGCAGTTTCGGGCTAGCGGGAGTGCGGGCCGGGGAGCTGTTTTTT.

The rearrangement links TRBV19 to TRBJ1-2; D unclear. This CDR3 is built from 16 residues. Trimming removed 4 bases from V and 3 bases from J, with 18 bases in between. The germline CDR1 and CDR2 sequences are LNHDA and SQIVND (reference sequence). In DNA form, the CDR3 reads TGTGCCAGTAGTAGAACTTTTTATCGGGAGCACTATGGCTACACCTTC. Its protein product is CASSRTFYREHYGYTF.

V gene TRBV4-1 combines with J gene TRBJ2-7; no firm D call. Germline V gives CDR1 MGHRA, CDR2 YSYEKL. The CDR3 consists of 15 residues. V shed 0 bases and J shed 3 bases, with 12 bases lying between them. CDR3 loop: CASSQDVSGFYEQYF. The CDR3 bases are TGCGCCAGCAGCCAAGATGTTTCCGGCTTCTACGAGCAGTACTTC.

The CDR3 sequence: CASSTSPRQQGNEQFF. CDR3 DNA sequence: TGTGCCAGCAGCACGTCCCCGCGACAGCAGGGGAATGAGCAGTTCTTC. The rearrangement uses TRBV7-3 and TRBJ2-1; the D gene is possibly TRBD1 (6 bases). The CDR3 has 16 residues. V lost 5 bases, J lost 7 bases, and 21 bases lay in between. Germline V CDR1 and CDR2: SGHTA, FQGTGA.

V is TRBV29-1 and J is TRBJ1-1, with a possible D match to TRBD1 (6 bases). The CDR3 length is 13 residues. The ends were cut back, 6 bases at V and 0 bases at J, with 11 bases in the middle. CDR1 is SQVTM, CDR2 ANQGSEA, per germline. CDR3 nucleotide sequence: TGCAGCGTGGGGGACAACATGAACACTGAAGCTTTCTTT. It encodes CSVGDNMNTEAFF.

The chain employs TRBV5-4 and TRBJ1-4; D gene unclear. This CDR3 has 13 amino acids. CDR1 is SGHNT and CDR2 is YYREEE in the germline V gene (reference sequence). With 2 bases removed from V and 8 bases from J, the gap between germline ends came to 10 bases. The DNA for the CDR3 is TGTGCCAGCAGCTTACGGGAGGACGAAAAACTGTTTTTT. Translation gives CASSLREDEKLFF.

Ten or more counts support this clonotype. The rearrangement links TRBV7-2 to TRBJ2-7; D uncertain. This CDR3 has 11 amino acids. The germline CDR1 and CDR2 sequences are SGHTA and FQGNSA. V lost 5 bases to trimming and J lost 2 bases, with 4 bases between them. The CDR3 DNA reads TGTGCCAGCAGCACAACCTACGAGCAGTACTTC. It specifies CASSTTYEQYF.

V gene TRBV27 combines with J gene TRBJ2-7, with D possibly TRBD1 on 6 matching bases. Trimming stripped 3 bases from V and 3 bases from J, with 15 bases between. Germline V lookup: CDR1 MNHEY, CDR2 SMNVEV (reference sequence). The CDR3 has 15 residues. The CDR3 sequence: CASSFTWTVGYEQYF. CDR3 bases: TGTGCCAGCAGTTTTACGTGGACAGTTGGCTACGAGCAGTACTTC.

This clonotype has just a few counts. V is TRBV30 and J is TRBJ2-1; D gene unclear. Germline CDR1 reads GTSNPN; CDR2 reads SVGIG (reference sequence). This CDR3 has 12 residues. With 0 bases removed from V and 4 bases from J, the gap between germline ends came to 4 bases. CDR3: CAWSVGYNEQFF. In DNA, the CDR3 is TGTGCCTGGAGTGTAGGTTACAATGAGCAGTTCTTC.

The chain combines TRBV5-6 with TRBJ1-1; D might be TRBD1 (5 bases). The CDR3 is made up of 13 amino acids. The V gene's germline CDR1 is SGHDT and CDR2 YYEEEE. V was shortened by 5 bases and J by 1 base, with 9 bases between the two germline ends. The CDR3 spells CASSPDTNTEAFF. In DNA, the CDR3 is TGTGCCAGCAGTCCGGACACGAACACTGAAGCTTTCTTT.

CDR3 sequence reads: CASAHGTVPYEQYF. DNA for the CDR3: TGTGCCAGCGCCCACGGGACAGTCCCCTACGAGCAGTACTTC. The chain combines TRBV28 with TRBJ2-7, with 7 bases matching TRBD1. Losses at the gene ends were 8 bases for V and 2 bases for J; bases not matched to a gene: 9. Looked up from germline, CDR1 is MDHEN and CDR2 is SYDVKM. The CDR3 totals 14 residues. Variable domain in full (rest from reference TRBV28 and TRBJ2-7): DVKVTQSSRYLVKRTGEKVFLECVQDMDHENMFWYRQDPGLGLRLIYFSYDVKMKEKGDIPEGYSVSREKKERFSLILESASTNQTSMYLCASAHGTVPYEQYFGPGTRLTVT.

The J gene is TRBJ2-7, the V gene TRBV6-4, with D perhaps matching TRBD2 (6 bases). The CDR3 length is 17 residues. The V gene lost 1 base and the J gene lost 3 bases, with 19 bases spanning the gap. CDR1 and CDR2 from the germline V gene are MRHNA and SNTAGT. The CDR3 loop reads CASSDCERVGDFYEQYF. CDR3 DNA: TGTGCCAGCAGTGACTGCGAGCGGGTGGGAGATTTCTACGAGCAGTACTTC.

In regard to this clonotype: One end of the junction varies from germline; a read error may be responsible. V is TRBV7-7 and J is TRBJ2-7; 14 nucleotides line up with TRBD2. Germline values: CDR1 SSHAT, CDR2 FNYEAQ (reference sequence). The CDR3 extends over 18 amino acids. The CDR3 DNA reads TGTGCTAGCAGCCCCCGCCCGGGACTAGCGGGAGTATCCTACGAGCAGTACTTC. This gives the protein CASSPRPGLAGVSYEQYF.

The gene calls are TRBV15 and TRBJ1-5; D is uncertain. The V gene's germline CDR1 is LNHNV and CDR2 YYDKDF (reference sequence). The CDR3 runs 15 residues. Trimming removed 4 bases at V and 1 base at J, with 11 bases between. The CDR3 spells CATSNGRGSNQPQHF. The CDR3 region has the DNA TGTGCCACCAGCAACGGCAGAGGGAGCAATCAGCCCCAGCATTTT.

The CDR3 sequence: CASSERRYSYEQYF. DNA for the CDR3: TGTGCCAGCAGTGAACGGCGGTACTCCTACGAGCAGTACTTC. The chain couples TRBV25-1 to TRBJ2-7; D uncertain. This CDR3 is built from 14 residues. CDR1 MGHDK and CDR2 SYGVNS come from the germline V gene. V lost 2 bases and J lost 0, with 8 bases in between.